The clone carrying this T cell receptor beta chain came up a few times. MiXCR, run by TCRdb on the RACE reads, gives a single entry per CDR3 protein. The repertoire includes 150,000 to 200,000 distinct CDR3 sequences, 25% to 30% of them detected once, and 2.1% sits in the top ten. CDR1 KGHDR and CDR2 SFDVKD come from the germline V gene. The CDR3 is 13 amino acids. V was clipped by 5 bases and J by 9 bases, with 13 bases between them. The data belong to a study of human T cells and chemical hapten exposure. This sample's time point: patch test 3, about 24 weeks after DPC sensitization. Described treatment: therapeutic diphenylcyclopropenone sensitization with weekly scalp DPC.

The sample consisted of whole blood, taken in connection with sensitization to the hapten diphenylcyclopropenone (DPC). The sequence came from a woman under 30 with alopecia areata. Some clones in this sample may be carry-over from other donors' samples. The chain carries TRBV24-1 and TRBJ2-1; D is possibly TRBD1 (7 bases). The CDR3 here is CATSGGTVGEQFF. In DNA form, the CDR3 reads TGTGCCACCAGTGGCGGGACAGTAGGTGAGCAGTTCTTC.